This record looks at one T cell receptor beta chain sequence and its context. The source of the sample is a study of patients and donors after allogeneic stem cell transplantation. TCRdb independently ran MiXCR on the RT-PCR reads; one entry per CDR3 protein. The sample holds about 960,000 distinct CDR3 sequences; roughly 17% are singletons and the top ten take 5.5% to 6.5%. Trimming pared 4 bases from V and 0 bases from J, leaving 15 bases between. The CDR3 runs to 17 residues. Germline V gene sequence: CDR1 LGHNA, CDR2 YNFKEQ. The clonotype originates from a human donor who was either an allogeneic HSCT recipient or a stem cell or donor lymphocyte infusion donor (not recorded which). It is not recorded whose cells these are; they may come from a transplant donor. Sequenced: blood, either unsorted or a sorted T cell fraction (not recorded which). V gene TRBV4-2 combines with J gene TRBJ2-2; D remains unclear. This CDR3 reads CASSRVGLTPNTGELFF. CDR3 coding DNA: TGTGCCAGCAGCCGAGTCGGGCTCACGCCGAACACCGGGGAGCTGTTTTTT.